This T cell receptor beta chain was documented in a study of shared T cell receptors in the human thymus. The CDR3 contains 14 residues. V dropped 7 bases and J dropped 3 bases, with 16 bases sitting between them. The germline V gene encodes CDR1 SNHLY and CDR2 FYNNEI. Assay used: immunoSEQ multiplex PCR; TCRdb lists only in-frame clones, some missing. The repertoire includes around 340,000 clones, 95% of them detected once, and roughly 0.02% sits in the top ten. Sequenced sample: thymocytes. The origin of this receptor is a human donor. The V gene is TRBV2, the J gene TRBJ2-7; D gene uncertain. CDR3 in amino acids: CASKESPFSYEQYF. The CDR3 DNA is TGTGCCAGCAAGGAATCCCCTTTTAGCTACGAGCAGTACTTC.